This TCR beta chain appears in the sequencing data of a study of human T cells and chemical hapten exposure. The study's findings and limits: TCRs exceeding 1 in 1000 frequency stayed unchanged with DPC sensitization.

The sample holds a few counts of this clonotype. The antigen remains unidentified. The ends were cut back, 0 bases at V and 6 bases at J, with 6 bases in the middle. This CDR3 spans 13 amino acids. Germline V gene data show CDR1 as ENHRY and CDR2 as SYGVKD. The time point was: patch test 1, 2 weeks after DPC sensitization. As to treatment: therapeutic diphenylcyclopropenone sensitization with weekly scalp DPC. TCRdb ran MiXCR on the RACE reads and lists one entry per CDR3 protein. This table has roughly 200,000 distinct CDR3 sequences, 20% to 25% appearing once. This TCR was sampled from a woman between 45 and 60 years old with alopecia areata. Some clones in this sample may be carry-over from other donors' samples. The sequencing used whole blood, collected in connection with sensitization to the hapten diphenylcyclopropenone (DPC). The chain combines TRBV10-3 with TRBJ1-5; D unclear. CDR3 bases: TGTGCCATCAGTGAGTCTCGGGGTCAGCCCCAGCATTTT. Translated, it gives CAISESRGQPQHF.